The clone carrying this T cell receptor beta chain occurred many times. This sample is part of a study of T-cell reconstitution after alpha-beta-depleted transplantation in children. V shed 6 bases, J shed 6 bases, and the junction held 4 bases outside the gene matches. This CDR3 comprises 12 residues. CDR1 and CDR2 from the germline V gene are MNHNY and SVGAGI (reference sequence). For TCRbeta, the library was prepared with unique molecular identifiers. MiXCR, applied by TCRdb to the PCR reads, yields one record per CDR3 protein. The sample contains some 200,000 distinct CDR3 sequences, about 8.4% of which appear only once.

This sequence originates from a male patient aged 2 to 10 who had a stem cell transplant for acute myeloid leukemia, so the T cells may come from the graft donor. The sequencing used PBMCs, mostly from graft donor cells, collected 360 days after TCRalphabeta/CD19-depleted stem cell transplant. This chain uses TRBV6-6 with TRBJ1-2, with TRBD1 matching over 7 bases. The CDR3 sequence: CASSFTGDGYTF. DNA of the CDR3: TGTGCCAGCAGCTTTACAGGGGATGGCTACACCTTC.